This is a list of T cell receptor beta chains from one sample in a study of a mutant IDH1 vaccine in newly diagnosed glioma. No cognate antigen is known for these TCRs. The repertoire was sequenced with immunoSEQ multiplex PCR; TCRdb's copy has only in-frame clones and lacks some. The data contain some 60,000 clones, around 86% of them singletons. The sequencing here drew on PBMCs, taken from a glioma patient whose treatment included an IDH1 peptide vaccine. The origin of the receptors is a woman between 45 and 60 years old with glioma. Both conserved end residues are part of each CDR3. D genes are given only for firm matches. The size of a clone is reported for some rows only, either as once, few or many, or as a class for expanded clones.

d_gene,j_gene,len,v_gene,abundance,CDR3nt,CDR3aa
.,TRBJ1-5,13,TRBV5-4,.,TGTGCCAGCAGCTTAGGCAAAGGGCAGCCCCAGCATTTT,CASSLGKGQPQHF
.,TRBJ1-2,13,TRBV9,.,TGTGCCAGCAGCCCGGACATTAACTATGGCTACACCTTC,CASSPDINYGYTF
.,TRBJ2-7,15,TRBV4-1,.,TGCGCCAGTTCCCACGGGTCAGGGGGGCCCTACGAGCAGTACTTC,CASSHGSGGPYEQYF
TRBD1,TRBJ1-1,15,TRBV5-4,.,TGTGCCAGCAGCGCGACAGGGAGAGAGGTCGGTGAAGCTTTCTTT,CASSATGREVGEAFF
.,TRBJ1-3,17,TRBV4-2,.,TGTGCCAGCAGCCAAGATCACTGGGCCCTCTCTGGAAACACCATATATTTT,CASSQDHWALSGNTIYF
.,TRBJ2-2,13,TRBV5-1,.,TGCGCCAGCAGCTTGAGTCAGACCGGGGAGCTGTTTTTT,CASSLSQTGELFF
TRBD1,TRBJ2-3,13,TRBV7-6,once,TGTGCCAGCAGCGGACAGGGGGCAGATACGCAGTATTTT,CASSGQGADTQYF
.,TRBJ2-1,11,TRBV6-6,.,TGTGCCATTCTTCTAGTGAATGAGCAGTTCTTC,CAILLVNEQFF
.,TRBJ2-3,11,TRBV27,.,TGTGCCAGCAGTTTGGGGGATACGCAGTATTTT,CASSLGDTQYF
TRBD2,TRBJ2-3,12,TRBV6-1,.,TGTGCCGGACGGGGGGGCACTGATACGCAGTATTTT,CAGRGGTDTQYF
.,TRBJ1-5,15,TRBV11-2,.,TGTGCCAGCAGCTCGGAGGGATATAGCAATCAGCCCCAGCATTTT,CASSSEGYSNQPQHF
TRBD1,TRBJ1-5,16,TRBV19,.,TGTGCCAGTAGTATACCCGACAGGGGTTTGGGACAGCCCCAGCATTTT,CASSIPDRGLGQPQHF
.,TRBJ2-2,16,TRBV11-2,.,TGTGCCAGCAGTCCAGTGGGGGGGGGCCCCACCGGGGAGCTGTTTTTT,CASSPVGGGPTGELFF
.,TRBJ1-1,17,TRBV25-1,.,TGTGCCAGCAGTGCCAGCCCGGGAACTCCTTGGGTTAGAGAAGCTTTCTTT,CASSASPGTPWVREAFF
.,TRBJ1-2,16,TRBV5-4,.,TGTGCCAGCAGCTTGGGCCCAAACCAGCCTAACTATGGCTACACCTTC,CASSLGPNQPNYGYTF
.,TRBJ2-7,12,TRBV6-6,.,TGTGCCAGCAGCCCAGGAGCCTACGAGCAGTACTTC,CASSPGAYEQYF
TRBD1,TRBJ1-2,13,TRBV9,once,TGTGCCAGCAGAGCCGGGACAGGGAGAGGCTACACCTTC,CASRAGTGRGYTF
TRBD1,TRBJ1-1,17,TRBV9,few,TGTGCCAGCAGCGTAGAGTCCGGGACAGAAAAGAACACTGAAGCTTTCTTT,CASSVESGTEKNTEAFF
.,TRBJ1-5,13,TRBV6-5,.,TGTGCCAGCAGTTACTCGATTGGGCAGCCCCAGCATTTT,CASSYSIGQPQHF
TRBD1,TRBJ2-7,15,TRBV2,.,TGTGCCAGCAGTCAAACTAAGGGACAGAGATACGAGCAGTACTTC,CASSQTKGQRYEQYF
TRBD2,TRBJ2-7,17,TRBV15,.,TGTGCCACCAGCAGAGATCGGGGGACTAGTCCTACCGGTGAGCAGTACTTC,CATSRDRGTSPTGEQYF
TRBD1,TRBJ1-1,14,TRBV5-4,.,TGTGCCAGCTCGCGGGGACAGGTGAACACTGAAGCTTTCTTT,CASSRGQVNTEAFF
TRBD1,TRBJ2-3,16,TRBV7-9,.,TGTGCCAGCAGCTTGTTGGGGGACAGTTACACAGATACGCAGTATTTT,CASSLLGDSYTDTQYF
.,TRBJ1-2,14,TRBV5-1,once,TGCGCCAGCAGCCAAGAGGGATGGTACTATGGCTACACCTTC,CASSQEGWYYGYTF
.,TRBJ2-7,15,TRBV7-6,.,TGTGCCAGCAGCTTAGGGGGAGGTCTACCCGGCGAGCAGTACTTC,CASSLGGGLPGEQYF
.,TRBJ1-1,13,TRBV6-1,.,TGTGCCAGCAGCATCAGGGTGAACACTGAAGCTTTCTTT,CASSIRVNTEAFF
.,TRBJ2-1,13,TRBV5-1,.,TGCGCCAGCAGCTTGGGTGGGGAAAATGAGCAGTTCTTC,CASSLGGENEQFF
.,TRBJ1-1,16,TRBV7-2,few,TGTGCCAGCAGCTTAGAGGCAGGCTACATGAACACTGAAGCTTTCTTT,CASSLEAGYMNTEAFF
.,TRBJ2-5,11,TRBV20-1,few,TGCAGTGCGGATACCGGGACGGAAAAGTACTTC,CSADTGTEKYF
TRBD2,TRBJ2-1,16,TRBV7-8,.,TGTGCCAGCAGCTTACGGACTAGCGGGGGGGCCGGTGAGCAGTTCTTC,CASSLRTSGGAGEQFF
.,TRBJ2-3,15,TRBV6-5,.,TGTGCCAGCAGTTACGGGGACGGTACCACAGATACGCAGTATTTT,CASSYGDGTTDTQYF
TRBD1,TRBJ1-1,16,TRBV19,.,TGTGCCAGTAGTACTCCCTGGGACAGGGGAGGAACTGAAGCTTTCTTT,CASSTPWDRGGTEAFF
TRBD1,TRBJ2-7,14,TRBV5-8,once,TGTGCCAGCAGCTTGGACGGACAGGGCTACGAGCAGTACTTC,CASSLDGQGYEQYF
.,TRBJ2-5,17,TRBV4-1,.,TGCGCCAGCAGCCCCCAATCGGGTGTGGGCAGACAAGAGACCCAGTACTTC,CASSPQSGVGRQETQYF
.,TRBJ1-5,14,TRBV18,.,TGTGCCAGCTCACCTGAAGGGATTGGTCAGCCCCAGCATTTT,CASSPEGIGQPQHF
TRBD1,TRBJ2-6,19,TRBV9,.,TGTGCCAGCAGCGCACCGGTTCCAGGGGGCGCTTCTGGGGCCAACGTCCTGACTTTC,CASSAPVPGGASGANVLTF
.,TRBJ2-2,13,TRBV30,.,TGTGCCTGGAGTCAAGGCAACACCGGGGAGCTGTTTTTT,CAWSQGNTGELFF
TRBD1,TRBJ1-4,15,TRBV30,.,TGTGCCTGGGCCGGTCCAGGGGGCGCGAGGGAAAAACTGTTTTTT,CAWAGPGGAREKLFF
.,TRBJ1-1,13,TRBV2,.,TGTGCCAGCAGTGCAAGGCAGAACACTGAAGCTTTCTTT,CASSARQNTEAFF
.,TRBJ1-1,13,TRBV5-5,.,TGTGCCAGCAGCTTGGGTTACTACACTGAAGCTTTCTTT,CASSLGYYTEAFF
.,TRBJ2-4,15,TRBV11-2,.,TGTGCCAGCAGCTACTCAGCGGGCCTCAAAAACATTCAGTACTTC,CASSYSAGLKNIQYF
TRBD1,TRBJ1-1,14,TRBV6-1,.,TGTGCCAGCAGTGACCCGGGACAGGGTGCTGAAGCTTTCTTT,CASSDPGQGAEAFF
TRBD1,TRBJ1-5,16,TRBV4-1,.,TGCGCCAGCAGCCGAGAGACAGGGGGCAGGAATCAGCCCCAGCATTTT,CASSRETGGRNQPQHF
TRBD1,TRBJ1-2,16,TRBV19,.,TGTGCCGTAGAGGACGACGGCAGGGGGCAGAACTATGGCTACACCTTC,CAVEDDGRGQNYGYTF
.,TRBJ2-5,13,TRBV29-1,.,TGCAGCGTTGAACCCATATCCCAAGAGACCCAGTACTTC,CSVEPISQETQYF
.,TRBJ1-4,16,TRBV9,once,TGTGCCAGCAGCGTAGGGGCCACCAGGCTAAATGAAAAACTGTTTTTT,CASSVGATRLNEKLFF
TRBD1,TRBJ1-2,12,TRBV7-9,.,TGTGCCAGCAGCTTATCGTCAGGGGGGCATTTCTTC,CASSLSSGGHFF
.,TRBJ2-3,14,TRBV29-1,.,TGCAGCGTTTCCGGGGGACTTTTCTCAGATACGCAGTATTTT,CSVSGGLFSDTQYF
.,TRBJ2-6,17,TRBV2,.,TGTGCCAGCAGTTGGGGGGCAGGGCTTTCTGGGGCCAACGTCCTGACTTTC,CASSWGAGLSGANVLTF
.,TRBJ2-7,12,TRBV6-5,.,TGTGCCAGCACTGGACTGATGGGGGAGCAGTACTTC,CASTGLMGEQYF
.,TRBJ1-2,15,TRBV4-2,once,TGTGCCAGCAGCCAGACGGGCGCGGGGTCGATCGGCTACACCTTC,CASSQTGAGSIGYTF
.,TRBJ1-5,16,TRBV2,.,TGTGCCAGCAGTGGTAGGTGGGGAGGTGGCAATCAGCCCCAGCATTTT,CASSGRWGGGNQPQHF
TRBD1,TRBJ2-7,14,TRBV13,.,TGTGCCAGCAGCCCAGGACAGGGATTAGGCGAGCAGTACTTC,CASSPGQGLGEQYF
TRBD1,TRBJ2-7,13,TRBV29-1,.,TGCAGCGTTAAGGGACAGGGTTACTACGAGCAGTACTTC,CSVKGQGYYEQYF
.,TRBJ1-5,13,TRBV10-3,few,TGTGCCATCAGTAGGGACATTAGTCAGCCCCAGCATTTT,CAISRDISQPQHF